The next 16 T cell receptor beta chains were all read from a single sample in a study of PD-L1 blockade in urothelial cancer. Repertoires were generated with immunoSEQ multiplex PCR, while TCRdb's copy carries only in-frame clones and drops some. Of nearly 30,000 clones detected, around 87% appear once; the ten largest clones hold roughly 3.1%. Sequences were derived from PBMCs, sampled around atezolizumab (anti-PD-L1) treatment. All receptors come from a man in his forties or fifties with urothelial cancer.

This chain connects TRBV7-6 to TRBJ2-2; D is ambiguous. CDR1 SGHVS and CDR2 FNYEAQ come from the germline V gene. V shed 1 base and J shed 1 base, with 7 bases lying between them. This CDR3 has 15 amino acids. DNA of the CDR3: TGTGCCAGCAGCTTAGGGGCAGGGAACACCGGGGAGCTGTTTTTT. It yields the protein CASSLGAGNTGELFF.

The chain is built from TRBV7-2 and TRBJ2-1; TRBD1 matches 10 bases. Germline CDR1 reads SGHTA; CDR2 reads FQGNSA. This CDR3 is 15 amino acids long. V was pared by 7 bases and J by 4 bases, with 7 bases of the junction left unmatched. The CDR3 DNA follows: TGTGCCAGCACCCCAGGGGGACAGGGGTACAATGAGCAGTTCTTC. Protein product: CASTPGGQGYNEQFF. Full variable domain (missing parts from reference TRBV7-2 and TRBJ2-1): GAGVSQSPSNKVTEKGKDVELRCDPISGHTALYWYRQSLGQGLEFLIYFQGNSAPDKSGLPSDRFSAERTGGSVSTLTIQRTQQEDSAVYLCASTPGGQGYNEQFFGPGTRLTVL.

The chain combines TRBV10-3 with TRBJ2-7; 11 nucleotides match TRBD1. Germline V gene data show CDR1 as ENHRY and CDR2 as SYGVKD. The CDR3 totals 14 residues. V shed 4 bases and J 6 bases; nucleotides not matched to a gene: 5. DNA for the CDR3: TGTGCCATCAGTGGAGGACAGGGGGCCTTCGAGCAGTACTTC. This sequence encodes CAISGGQGAFEQYF.

The chain's CDR3 is CASTRTGPNTGELFF. As DNA, the CDR3 is TGTGCCAGCACGAGGACAGGGCCGAACACCGGGGAGCTGTTTTTT. The rearrangement uses TRBV5-5 and TRBJ2-2, with 8 bases lining up with TRBD1. V lost 6 bases to trimming and J lost 0 bases; unmatched junction nucleotides: 4. This CDR3 region has 15 residues. CDR1 is SGHKS, CDR2 YYEKEE, per germline (reference sequence).

The genes are TRBV9 and TRBJ2-6; possible D gene TRBD2, 5 bases. The germline V gene has CDR1 SGDLS and CDR2 YYNGEE. The V and J ends lost 1 base and 4 bases respectively, with 21 bases between them. The CDR3 runs 19 residues. CDR3: CASSVSLLVGAGGANVLTF. The CDR3 region has the DNA TGTGCCAGCAGCGTAAGTCTCTTGGTGGGCGCGGGCGGGGCCAACGTCCTGACTTTC.

This chain joins TRBV5-1 and TRBJ1-5, with D maybe TRBD1 (5 bases). V lost 4 bases and J lost 4, with 12 bases in between. Germline V gene sequence: CDR1 SGHRS, CDR2 YFSETQ. This CDR3 comprises 14 residues. As DNA, the CDR3 is TGCGCCAGCAGCCCCCTGGCAGGGAATCAGCCCCAGCATTTT. Its translation is CASSPLAGNQPQHF. The full variable domain, with the rest looked up from reference TRBV5-1 and TRBJ1-5, is KAGVTQTPRYLIKTRGQQVTLSCSPISGHRSVSWYQQTPGQGLQFLFEYFSETQRNKGNFPGRFSGRQFSNSRSEMNVSTLELGDSALYLCASSPLAGNQPQHFGDGTRLSIL.

This clone came up a few times. The rearrangement links TRBV25-1 to TRBJ2-1, with a weak D call TRBD1 (5 bases). Germline lookup yields CDR1 MGHDK and CDR2 SYGVNS. Trimming stripped 4 bases from V and 4 bases from J, with 11 bases between. This CDR3 is 14 amino acids long. The DNA of the CDR3 is TGTGCCAGCAGTGGGCGGACAAAATACAATGAGCAGTTCTTC. Encoded protein: CASSGRTKYNEQFF.

The CDR3 here is CATSRDYSSGNTIYF. Written as DNA, the CDR3 is TGTGCCACCAGCAGAGATTATAGCTCTGGAAACACCATATATTTT. The gene calls are TRBV15 and TRBJ1-3; D ambiguous. The CDR3 spans 15 residues. Trimming took 0 bases from V and 0 from J, leaving 6 bases between them. Germline V lookup: CDR1 LNHNV, CDR2 YYDKDF (reference sequence).

The V gene is TRBV9, the J gene TRBJ1-3, with D possibly TRBD1 on 6 matching bases. Germline lookup yields CDR1 SGDLS and CDR2 YYNGEE. This CDR3 has 15 residues. The germline V and J ends were trimmed by 1 base and 1 base, with 9 bases remaining between them. The CDR3 reads CASSVTQGSGNTIYF. The CDR3 coding sequence is TGTGCCAGCAGCGTAACACAGGGATCTGGAAACACCATATATTTT.

The chain has TRBV11-2 and TRBJ2-6; D is possibly TRBD1 (6 bases). The V end was cut by 5 bases, the J end by 4 bases, with 18 bases between. Germline V gene data show CDR1 as SGHAT and CDR2 as FQNNGV. The CDR3 length is 17 residues. CDR3 amino acids: CASSPPTRGEGANVLTF. The CDR3 nucleotides are TGTGCCAGCAGCCCACCGACCAGGGGTGAAGGGGCCAACGTCCTGACTTTC.

The gene calls are TRBV18 and TRBJ2-5; TRBD1 might be the D (6 bases). V was cut by 3 bases and J by 1 base, with 9 bases left in between. Germline CDR1 reads KGHSH; CDR2 reads LQKENI. CDR3 size: 14 residues. DNA for the CDR3: TGTGCCAGCTCACCGGACAGCACCCAAGAGACCCAGTACTTC. This translates into CASSPDSTQETQYF.

This clone was seen a single time. V gene TRBV29-1 combines with J gene TRBJ1-2; 7 bases are shared with TRBD1. Germline CDR1 SQVTM, CDR2 ANQGSEA. The J segment lost 8 bases and the V segment lost 6 bases, leaving 9 bases of the junction unmatched. CDR3 length: 12 residues. The CDR3 is CSVGGTVKGYTF. The CDR3 DNA reads as TGCAGCGTGGGTGGGACAGTGAAAGGCTACACCTTC.

V and J are TRBV18 and TRBJ2-1; 10 bases map to TRBD1. The ends lost 0 bases at V and 3 bases at J; junction bases unmatched: 5. There are 17 residues in the CDR3. CDR1 and CDR2 (germline): KGHSH, LQKENI. The CDR3 DNA reads TGTGCCAGCTCACCACCAAGGGACAGGGGATTCTACAATGAGCAGTTCTTC. It is translated as CASSPPRDRGFYNEQFF.

This chain connects TRBV29-1 to TRBJ2-1, with 7 bases fitting TRBD2. The ends lost 3 bases at V and 4 bases at J; junction bases unmatched: 9. This CDR3 spans 15 amino acids. CDR1 SQVTM and CDR2 ANQGSEA come from the germline V gene. CDR3 nucleotides: TGCAGCGTTGATGGGGGAGGGCCATTTTACAATGAGCAGTTCTTC. Its protein product is CSVDGGGPFYNEQFF.

The chain has TRBV5-1 and TRBJ2-7; 7 bases align to TRBD1. From germline, CDR1 is SGHRS and CDR2 YFSETQ. V was pared by 2 bases and J by 2 bases, with 1 base of the junction left unmatched. The CDR3 runs to 13 residues. This chain's CDR3 is CASSFQGAYEQYF. CDR3 nucleotide sequence: TGCGCCAGCAGCTTTCAGGGGGCCTACGAGCAGTACTTC.

This rearrangement joins TRBV7-2 to TRBJ2-1, with TRBD1 identical over 7 bases. The J segment lost 2 bases and the V segment lost 3 bases, leaving 4 bases of the junction unmatched. In germline, CDR1 is SGHTA, CDR2 FQGNSA. The CDR3 consists of 15 residues. The DNA for the CDR3 is TGTGCCAGCAGCTTTGACAGGGCAACCTACAATGAGCAGTTCTTC. Residues: CASSFDRATYNEQFF.